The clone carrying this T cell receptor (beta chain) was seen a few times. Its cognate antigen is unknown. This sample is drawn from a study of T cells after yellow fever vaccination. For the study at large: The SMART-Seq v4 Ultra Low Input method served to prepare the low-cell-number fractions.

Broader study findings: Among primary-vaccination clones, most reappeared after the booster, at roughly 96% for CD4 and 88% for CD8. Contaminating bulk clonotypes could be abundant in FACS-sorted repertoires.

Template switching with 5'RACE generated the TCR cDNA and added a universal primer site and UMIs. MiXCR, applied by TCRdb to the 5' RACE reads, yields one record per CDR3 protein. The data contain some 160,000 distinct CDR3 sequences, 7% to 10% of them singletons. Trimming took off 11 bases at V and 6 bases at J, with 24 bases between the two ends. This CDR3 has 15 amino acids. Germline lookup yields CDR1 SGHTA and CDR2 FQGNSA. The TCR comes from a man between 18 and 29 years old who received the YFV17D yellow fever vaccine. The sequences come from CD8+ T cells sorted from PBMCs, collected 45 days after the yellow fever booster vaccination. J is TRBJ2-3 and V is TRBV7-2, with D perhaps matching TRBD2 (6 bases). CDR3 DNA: TGTGCCGCTCTTAGTCGGGGGTGGATCTTGGATACGCAGTATTTT. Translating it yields CAALSRGWILDTQYF.